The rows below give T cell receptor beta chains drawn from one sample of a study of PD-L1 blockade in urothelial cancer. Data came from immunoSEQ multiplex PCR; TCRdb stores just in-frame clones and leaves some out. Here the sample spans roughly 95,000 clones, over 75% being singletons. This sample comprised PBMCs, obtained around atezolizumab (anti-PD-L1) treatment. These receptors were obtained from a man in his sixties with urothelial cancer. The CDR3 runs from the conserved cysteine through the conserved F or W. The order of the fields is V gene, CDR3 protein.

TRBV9 CASSVGGGGGTTYEQYF
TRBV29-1 CSVSPQQNTGELFF
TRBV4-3 CASSQDPPGGQGMFGANVLTF
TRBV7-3 CASSSPGNSGRAGGSYNEQFF
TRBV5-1 CASSILRGPNEQFF
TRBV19 CASSIAGGNTEAFF
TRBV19 CASSSLADNSYEQYF
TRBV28 CASSLLADTQYF
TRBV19 CASSSRQAGELFF
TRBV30 CAWREGGGYGYTF
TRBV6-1 CASSGLWNTEAFF
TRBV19 CASTTPAETYGYTF
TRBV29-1 CSAGPYNEQFF
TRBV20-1 CSAPTLEEQYF
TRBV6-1 CASRRTGGLAFF
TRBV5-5 CASSFGGTEQYF
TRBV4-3 CASSQDLHSYEQYF
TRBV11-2 CASSATGFADGYTF
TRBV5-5 CASSLEEGIQPQHF
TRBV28 CASSLEVLSGPYGYTF
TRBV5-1 CASSLNTGQGYEQYF
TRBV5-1 CASSLGGPPTDTQYF
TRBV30 CAWSGTSGDEQYF
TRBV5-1 CASSSTGQGAGSGTGELFF
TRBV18 CASSISGTGFYEQYF
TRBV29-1 CSVETPRAPDTQYF
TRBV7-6 CASSSSGGNTEAFF
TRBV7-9 CASSLAWDSHNTEAFF
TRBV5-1 CASSSQRTEAFF
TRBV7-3 CASSLTGGGEQYF
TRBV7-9 CASSLGPVSYEQYF
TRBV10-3 CAISGARGNPNTEAFF
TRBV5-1 CASSSAVEGYLNYEQYF
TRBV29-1 CSAEEQGAEKLFF
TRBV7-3 CASSRRGSSSGANVLTF
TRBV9 CASSNSPRTNNEQFF
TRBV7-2 CASSLEGAFHYGYTF
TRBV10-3 CAISAGGGYTF
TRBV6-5 CASKNPVAEQYF
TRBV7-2 CASSLAGTSGAYNEQFF
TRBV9 CASSVVQGGEYEQFF
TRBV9 CASNGGVSYNEQFF
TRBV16 CASSQRGPQNEKLFF
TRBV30 CAWSVSDGYTF
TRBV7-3 CASSAQVRETQYF
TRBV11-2 CASSLGRGTPYEQYF
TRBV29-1 CSVAVMGQSYEQYF
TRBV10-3 CAIIGTSGRSSYNEQFF
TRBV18 CASSPGQRLDEQYF
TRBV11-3 CAMSRGGTAYEQYF
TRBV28 CASSLRSHRGRPTGYTF
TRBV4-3 CASSPYHFWEGTSYEQYF
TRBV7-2 CASSLALHGGASSGELFF
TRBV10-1 CASSDGGTGIEKLFF
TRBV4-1 CASSQDRLPGGGTQYF
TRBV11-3 CASNGQGNEKLFF
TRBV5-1 CASSERGSGNTIYF
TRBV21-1 CASSGQLAEAPFF
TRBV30 CAWSVPGPAGDTQYF